The text below deals with one TCR beta chain. Its binding antigen is unknown. Per-nucleotide qualities are absent, and no much larger clonotype sits a single base away. In the germline V gene, CDR1 corresponds to SGHVS and CDR2 to FQNEAQ. V lost 7 bases and J lost 2 bases, and the count of bases not matched to a germline gene is 10. The CDR3 sequence holds 15 residues, the cysteine and phenylalanine included. Here the CDR3 DNA is all that survives: 45 bases in frame from base 1. The record originates from a study of CD8+ T cells in alopecia areata (dated by TCRdb to the late 2010s). In terms of the full investigation: The treated patients took part in an open-label pilot trial in which moderate-to-severe alopecia areata was treated with oral tofacitinib at 5 to 10 mg twice daily. Biopsies were taken from tofacitinib-treated patients at baseline and again at 4 and 24 weeks into treatment, and several of those patients also had a later scalp biopsy. For the treated patients, the SALT score, which quantifies what percentage of scalp surface area is affected, served as the measure of disease severity. Scalp clonality was compared across normal scalp (n=4), patchy alopecia areata scalp (n=8), and alopecia totalis/universalis scalp (n=8). To study T cell clonal expansion in alopecia areata, the researchers applied high-throughput TCRbeta sequencing to both the C3H/HeJ mouse model and human patients. On the human side, TCRbeta sequencing was run on scalp tissue and on sorted CD4+ and CD8+ peripheral blood T cells from healthy controls and from alopecia areata patients with either patchy or totalis/universalis disease. TCRbeta CDR3 regions were amplified by immunoSEQ multiplex PCR with 35 Vbeta forward and 13 Jbeta reverse primers. Tofacitinib was given for 6 to 18 months, followed by 6 months of follow-up off drug to assess delayed response and recurrence. The RNA source kit depended on sample type: the PAXgene miRNA kit for fixed scalp, the miRNeasy kit for PBMCs, and the RNeasy kit for mouse skin. The full study reports these points: Unlike mouse skin, which is dominated by gammadelta T cells, normal human skin has resident alphabeta T cells that are also sequenced, and this complicates analysis of the scalp TCR repertoire. Shared TCR sequences between patients were less evident than in mice, which may be partly attributable to HLA diversity in the patient population. Scalp clonality and the number of expanded CD8+ clones among the top 100 scalp clones were significantly decreased by tofacitinib. Many expanded lesional clones were found to persist in scalp and blood during tofacitinib treatment, and relapse after treatment cessation may be partly explained by this persistence. Lesional scalp, especially in alopecia totalis/universalis, showed higher clonality and more expanded CD8+ clones than normal scalp, suggesting antigenic drive. Because the treated cohort was small and had only one nonresponder, larger studies are needed to examine links between baseline CD8+ expansion and response.

Library preparation was by the immunoSEQ multiplex PCR assay. RNA was extracted from all samples and reverse transcribed into cDNA, which served as template for TCR sequencing. SuperScript III was used to make first-strand cDNA, primed with a 2:1 mix of oligo-dT and random hexamers. A synthetic immune receptor repertoire was used to measure amplification bias, and any remaining bias was corrected computationally. Processing in the source paper ran as follows. Raw reads were preprocessed to remove errors, and CDR3 was defined according to IMGT conventions as the region from the conserved cysteine to phenylalanine. Clonality was computed by normalizing Shannon entropy by log2 of the number of productive unique TCRs and subtracting the result from 1. CD4 or CD8 identity of scalp clones was inferred by cross-referencing scalp TCRbeta sequences with sorted blood CD4 and CD8 repertoires. Entries here come from immuneACCESS through TCRdb and include only in-frame sequences with V and J called. Some clones fail to appear in such tables; in the studies checked, an unresolved V gene covers under half of the shortfall, and the cause of the remainder is unknown. V and J calls and clone size come straight from that table; D and trimming were deduced from the DNA. The sample has over 80,000 clones on record, around 44% of them singletons. The ten largest clones represent less than 20% of the sample.

Interpreted using the paper, the time point label stands for: about 5 months on oral tofacitinib. The intended sense of this specimen's treatment or condition label: oral pan-JAK inhibitor, 5-10 mg twice daily. Peripheral blood and lesional scalp punch biopsies were obtained from patients with alopecia areata. PBMCs were isolated by density centrifugation and stained for CD3, CD4 and CD8, after which CD4+ and CD8+ T cells were sorted on a FACSAria. The receptor comes from a human donor with alopecia areata. The V and J segments used are TRBV7-8 and TRBJ2-7; 8 bases in between match TRBD1. Here the sequenced sample was CD8+ T cells sorted from blood, taken at week 24, from a patient treated with tofacitinib. The nucleotide sequence is TGTGCCAGCACCCACGGGCAGGGGGCCCCCTACGAGCAGTACTTC. This gives the protein CASTHGQGAPYEQYF.